The rows below give T cell receptor beta chains drawn from one sample of a study of shared clonotypes between healthy human individuals. Sequenced by immunoSEQ multiplex PCR; TCRdb stores in-frame clones only, minus some. The data show approximately 2,300,000 clones, around 90% seen once. The sequenced material came from naive CD4+ T cells from PBMCs. These receptors came from a man aged 18 to 29 in good health. Some clones in this sample may be carry-over from other donors' samples. Both conserved end residues are part of each CDR3. A D gene is named only where the DNA matches it firmly. Size is stated for part of the rows, as once, few or many counts, or as a class when the clone is expanded.

D	V	size	J	CDR3	DNA
TRBD2	TRBV28	NA	TRBJ2-1	CASSPSGRSQNEQFF	TGTGCCAGCTCTCCTAGCGGGAGGTCTCAGAATGAGCAGTTCTTC
TRBD1	TRBV7-3	NA	TRBJ1-2	CASSPSGAGGSYGYTF	TGTGCCAGCAGCCCAAGCGGGGCAGGGGGGAGCTATGGCTACACCTTC
TRBD1	TRBV18	NA	TRBJ1-5	CASSSTGVIQPQHF	TGTGCCAGCTCATCGACAGGGGTAATACAGCCCCAGCATTTT
NA	TRBV9	NA	TRBJ2-2	CASSVGGSGELFF	TGTGCCAGCAGCGTAGGGGGATCCGGGGAGCTGTTTTTT
TRBD1	TRBV2	NA	TRBJ2-3	CASSEDGTGGDTQYF	TGTGCCAGCAGTGAAGATGGGACAGGGGGGGATACGCAGTATTTT
NA	TRBV15	NA	TRBJ2-3	CATSRVASDTQYF	TGTGCCACCAGCAGAGTGGCGTCAGATACGCAGTATTTT
TRBD1	TRBV28	NA	TRBJ1-5	CASSFIAGGGVGPQHF	TGTGCCAGCAGTTTCATAGCAGGGGGGGGTGTTGGGCCCCAGCATTTT
NA	TRBV19	NA	TRBJ1-1	CASKRDRPNTEAFF	TGTGCCAGTAAACGCGACAGACCGAACACTGAAGCTTTCTTT
TRBD1	TRBV28	NA	TRBJ1-4	CASSGTGNEKLFF	TGTGCCAGCTCCGGGACAGGGAATGAAAAACTGTTTTTT
TRBD1	TRBV10-3	NA	TRBJ2-7	CAISRTGTYEQYF	TGTGCCATCAGTAGGACAGGGACCTACGAGCAGTACTTC
TRBD1	TRBV15	NA	TRBJ2-7	CATSVGFYGTGMREQYF	TGTGCCACCAGCGTCGGATTTTACGGGACAGGGATGAGGGAGCAGTACTTC
NA	TRBV4-1	NA	TRBJ2-3	CASSLSGTSTDTQYF	TGCGCCAGCAGCCTTAGCGGTACTAGCACAGATACGCAGTATTTT
TRBD1	TRBV6-5	NA	TRBJ2-1	CASSVLGTVGGEQFF	TGTGCCAGCAGTGTCTTGGGGACAGTGGGTGGTGAGCAGTTCTTC
TRBD1	TRBV7-2	NA	TRBJ2-1	CASSQGGGQTLEQFF	TGTGCCAGCAGCCAAGGTGGGGGACAGACCCTGGAGCAGTTCTTC
TRBD2	TRBV29-1	NA	TRBJ2-1	CSVEVLAGGYNEQFF	TGCAGCGTTGAAGTGCTAGCGGGAGGGTACAATGAGCAGTTCTTC
TRBD1	TRBV19	NA	TRBJ2-1	CASGGTGFPYEQFF	TGTGCCAGTGGGGGGACAGGGTTTCCGTATGAGCAGTTCTTC
NA	TRBV6-1	NA	TRBJ1-2	CASSENSYGYTF	TGTGCCAGCAGTGAGAACAGCTATGGCTACACCTTC
TRBD2	TRBV4-2	NA	TRBJ2-1	CASSQPGGTYNEQFF	TGTGCCAGCAGCCAACCGGGAGGGACCTACAATGAGCAGTTCTTC
TRBD1	TRBV2	NA	TRBJ2-7	CASSAAGGQAYEQYF	TGTGCCAGCAGTGCCGCAGGGGGACAAGCCTACGAGCAGTACTTC
TRBD1	TRBV9	NA	TRBJ2-7	CASSVEGDRVYEQYF	TGTGCCAGCAGCGTAGAGGGGGACAGAGTCTACGAGCAGTACTTC
TRBD2	TRBV6-1	NA	TRBJ2-1	CASRGGNYNEQFF	TGTGCCAGCAGGGGAGGGAATTACAATGAGCAGTTCTTC
NA	TRBV29-1	NA	TRBJ2-5	CSVTMPPSGAETQYF	TGCAGCGTCACAATGCCTCCTTCGGGGGCGGAGACCCAGTACTTC
NA	TRBV5-1	NA	TRBJ2-3	CASSPDNTDTQYF	TGCGCCAGCAGCCCCGACAACACAGATACGCAGTATTTT
NA	TRBV9	NA	TRBJ2-3	CASSVEPLSTDTQYF	TGTGCCAGCAGCGTAGAACCCCTTAGCACAGATACGCAGTATTTT
NA	TRBV5-1	NA	TRBJ1-4	CASSLNRDEKLFF	TGCGCCAGCAGCTTGAACAGGGATGAAAAACTGTTTTTT
NA	TRBV15	NA	TRBJ2-7	CATSRGKTGYEQYF	TGTGCCACCAGCAGAGGGAAGACAGGCTACGAGCAGTACTTC
NA	TRBV30	few	TRBJ1-1	CAWIGVTEAFF	TGTGCCTGGATTGGGGTCACTGAAGCTTTCTTT
NA	TRBV5-6	NA	TRBJ2-3	CASSSFSGDTQYF	TGTGCCAGCAGCTCTTTCTCGGGGGATACGCAGTATTTT
NA	TRBV12-5	NA	TRBJ2-5	CASGSTGEGETQYF	TGTGCTAGTGGTTCCACAGGGGAGGGAGAGACCCAGTACTTC
TRBD1	TRBV7-2	NA	TRBJ1-2	CASSPSLGRGTYGYTF	TGTGCCAGCAGCCCCTCCTTGGGCAGGGGGACTTATGGCTACACCTTC
NA	TRBV11-3	NA	TRBJ2-1	CASSRTQYNEQFF	TGTGCCAGCAGCCGAACCCAATACAATGAGCAGTTCTTC
NA	TRBV19	NA	TRBJ1-4	CASTLRQGGEKLFF	TGTGCCAGTACCCTCAGGCAGGGCGGCGAAAAACTGTTTTTT
NA	TRBV5-1	once	TRBJ1-4	CASSLAPALGATNEKLFF	TGCGCCAGCAGCTTGGCGCCAGCGCTAGGAGCAACTAATGAAAAACTGTTTTTT
NA	TRBV7-2	NA	TRBJ2-3	CASSFTSLRTDTQYF	TGTGCCAGCAGCTTTACTAGCCTTCGCACAGATACGCAGTATTTT
NA	TRBV5-1	NA	TRBJ2-7	CASSGRGGSYEQYF	TGCGCCAGCAGCGGAAGAGGGGGGTCCTACGAGCAGTACTTC
TRBD2	TRBV5-1	NA	TRBJ2-2	CASSVLAGGSTGELFF	TGCGCCAGCAGCGTTCTAGCGGGAGGGAGCACCGGGGAGCTGTTTTTT
NA	TRBV28	NA	TRBJ2-1	CASIITGAYSSYNEQFF	TGTGCCAGCATAATCACGGGTGCCTACAGCTCCTACAATGAGCAGTTCTTC
NA	TRBV2	NA	TRBJ2-1	CASSFDRNNEQFF	TGTGCCAGCAGCTTCGACAGGAACAATGAGCAGTTCTTC
NA	TRBV27	NA	TRBJ1-2	CASSLMGGYGYTF	TGTGCCAGCAGTTTAATGGGGGGCTATGGCTACACCTTC
TRBD1	TRBV5-8	once	TRBJ1-2	CASSRIGTASGGYTF	TGTGCCAGCAGCCGGATCGGGACAGCCTCGGGTGGCTACACCTTC
NA	TRBV30	NA	TRBJ2-7	CAWSAILYYEQYF	TGTGCCTGGAGTGCAATCCTTTACTACGAGCAGTACTTC
TRBD2	TRBV5-4	NA	TRBJ2-1	CASSFSGSSYNEQFF	TGTGCCAGCAGCTTTAGCGGGAGCTCCTACAATGAGCAGTTCTTC
NA	TRBV5-6	once	TRBJ2-7	CASRGRTIYEQYF	TGTGCCAGCAGAGGACGGACGATATACGAGCAGTACTTC